The 15 T cell receptor beta chains below all came from one sample that was sequenced in a study of cytomegalovirus exposure and HLA in healthy donors. Amplification used 60 Vbeta primers and 13 Jbeta primers. Clones were sequenced by immunoSEQ multiplex PCR, and TCRdb holds only the in-frame ones, with some missing. The table shows more than 150,000 clones, with 78% occurring only once. Specimen: PBMCs. Every receptor here comes from a woman aged 45-65 years in good health and CMV-seropositive.

The V and J genes are TRBV19 and TRBJ2-1; the match to TRBD1 covers 7 bases. The V and J ends lost 3 bases and 7 bases, in that order; junction bases with no gene match: 12. CDR3 size: 16 residues. CDR1 is LNHDA, CDR2 SQIVND, per germline (reference sequence). The DNA for the CDR3 is TGTGCCAGTAGTATTGGAAGAGGGGGCGTTAGGAATGAGCAGTTCTTC. Translated, it gives CASSIGRGGVRNEQFF.

This chain joins TRBV7-9 and TRBJ1-4; a weak D match, TRBD1 (6 bases). The V gene's germline CDR1 is SEHNR and CDR2 FQNEAQ (reference sequence). V gave up 2 bases and J gave up 0 bases, with 7 bases separating them. This CDR3 has 15 residues. CDR3 region: CASSLRTATNEKLFF. The CDR3 bases are TGTGCCAGCAGCTTACGGACAGCAACTAATGAAAAACTGTTTTTT. Full variable domain (outside the CDR3, taken from reference TRBV7-9 and TRBJ1-4): DTGVSQNPRHKITKRGQNVTFRCDPISEHNRLYWYRQTLGQGPEFLTYFQNEAQLEKSRLLSDRFSAERPKGSFSTLEIQRTEQGDSAMYLCASSLRTATNEKLFFGSGTQLSVL.

V and J are TRBV15 and TRBJ1-2; no firm D call. The CDR3 extends over 15 amino acids. The germline V and J ends were trimmed by 2 bases and 2 bases, with 12 bases remaining between them. The germline V gene encodes CDR1 LNHNV and CDR2 YYDKDF (reference sequence). The CDR3 nucleotides are TGTGCCACCAGCAGAAAGAGGGAAGGGAACTATGGCTACACCTTC. Its protein product is CATSRKREGNYGYTF.

The chain joins TRBV27 to TRBJ1-5; 10 bases match TRBD1. The germline gives CDR1 MNHEY, CDR2 SMNVEV (reference sequence). The trim removed 5 bases at V and 9 bases at J, leaving 7 bases unmatched. CDR3 length equals 14 residues. The CDR3 nucleotides read TGTGCCAGCAGTGCCCGGGACAGGGGTTCGCCCCAGCATTTT. Its translation: CASSARDRGSPQHF.

This rearrangement joins TRBV7-2 to TRBJ1-5; D is unresolved. Germline V CDR1 and CDR2: SGHTA, FQGNSA. Trimming took off 5 bases at V and 5 bases at J, with 7 bases between the two ends. The CDR3 extends over 12 amino acids. The CDR3 sequence: CASSLLYQPQHF. CDR3 sequence (DNA): TGTGCCAGCAGCCTCTTATATCAGCCCCAGCATTTT.

This clone was observed a single time. The V call is TRBV7-2, the J call TRBJ2-7, with 12 bases fitting TRBD2. There are 16 residues in the CDR3. With 5 bases clipped from V and 3 bases from J, the junction kept 8 bases outside the gene matches. Germline CDR1 is SGHTA and CDR2 is FQGNSA. CDR3 residues: CASSRTTSGGGYEQYF. CDR3 nucleotide sequence: TGTGCCAGCAGCCGGACGACTAGCGGGGGTGGCTACGAGCAGTACTTC.

The genes are TRBV5-4 and TRBJ1-1; D unresolved. The CDR3 length is 14 residues. The germline V gene encodes CDR1 SGHNT and CDR2 YYREEE (reference sequence). Trimming shortened V by 2 bases and J by 6 bases, and 14 bases separated the two germline ends. The CDR3 region is CASSLPGLAPEAFF. The DNA of the CDR3 is TGTGCCAGCAGCTTACCGGGTCTTGCACCTGAAGCTTTCTTT.

The genes are TRBV9 and TRBJ2-5, with D possibly being TRBD2 (6 bases). The CDR3 is 13 residues long. Per the germline V gene, CDR1 is SGDLS and CDR2 is YYNGEE. V shed 0 bases and J shed 3 bases, with 6 bases lying between them. This CDR3 reads CASSVGLEETQYF. CDR3 bases: TGTGCCAGCAGCGTAGGACTAGAAGAGACCCAGTACTTC.

In this sample, this clone turned up once. CDR3 loop: CASSQAGTDTQYF. The CDR3 nucleotides read TGTGCCAGCAGCCAAGCCGGCACAGATACGCAGTATTTT. The rearrangement uses TRBV14 and TRBJ2-3; D unclear. V lost 1 base and J lost 1, with 3 bases in between. The CDR3 is 13 residues long. CDR1 is SGHDN and CDR2 is FVKESK in the germline V gene.

The chain carries TRBV5-1 and TRBJ1-2; 8 nucleotides align to TRBD1. CDR1 is SGHRS, CDR2 YFSETQ, per germline. Germline trimming cut 4 bases from V and 0 bases from J; bases unmatched to any gene: 5. The CDR3 sequence is 15 residues long. CDR3 residues: CASSLTGGANYGYTF. CDR3 DNA: TGCGCCAGCAGCCTCACAGGGGGAGCTAACTATGGCTACACCTTC. The full variable domain, in which reference TRBV5-1 and TRBJ1-2 provide the parts outside the CDR3, is KAGVTQTPRYLIKTRGQQVTLSCSPISGHRSVSWYQQTPGQGLQFLFEYFSETQRNKGNFPGRFSGRQFSNSRSEMNVSTLELGDSALYLCASSLTGGANYGYTFGSGTRLTVV.

This sequence joins TRBV4-2 and TRBJ2-7, with 10 bases aligning to TRBD2. With V trimmed by 1 base and J by 5 bases, 14 bases remained unmatched. The CDR3 runs to 18 residues. The V gene's germline CDR1 is LGHNA and CDR2 YNFKEQ. CDR3 residues: CASSQASGRAVTMNEQYF. CDR3 bases: TGTGCCAGCAGCCAAGCGAGCGGGAGGGCCGTTACGATGAACGAGCAGTACTTC.

V is TRBV2 and J is TRBJ2-1; TRBD1 matches 9 bases. The CDR3 loop spans 14 amino acids. Germline trimming cut 6 bases from V and 3 bases from J; bases unmatched to any gene: 3. The germline V gene encodes CDR1 SNHLY and CDR2 FYNNEI. Written as DNA, the CDR3 is TGTGCCAGCAGACGACAGGGGGACTACAATGAGCAGTTCTTC. It translates to CASRRQGDYNEQFF.

This rearrangement joins TRBV2 to TRBJ1-1; no clear D gene. The CDR3 has 14 amino acids. V was cut by 8 bases and J by 6 bases, with 19 bases left in between. CDR1 is SNHLY, CDR2 FYNNEI, per germline. The chain's CDR3 is CASRGRANGPEAFF. The CDR3 region has the DNA TGTGCCAGCCGGGGTAGGGCCAACGGGCCTGAAGCTTTCTTT.

The rearrangement joins TRBV6-5 to TRBJ1-2; D not certain. Germline-derived CDR1 and CDR2 are MNHEY and SVGAGI. The CDR3 loop spans 11 amino acids. Deletions cut 10 bases from V and 1 base from J, with 7 bases between. The DNA for the CDR3 is TGTGCCACCTCAGATAACTATGGCTACACCTTC. It yields the protein CATSDNYGYTF.

The V call is TRBV11-3, the J call TRBJ2-3; a possible D gene is TRBD1 (5 bases). The CDR3 totals 15 residues. Germline assignment: CDR1 SGHNT and CDR2 YENEEA. Deletions cut 1 base from V and 2 bases from J, with 10 bases between. The CDR3 protein is CASSLGAGITDTQYF. CDR3 DNA: TGTGCCAGCAGCTTAGGGGCAGGGATCACAGATACGCAGTATTTT.